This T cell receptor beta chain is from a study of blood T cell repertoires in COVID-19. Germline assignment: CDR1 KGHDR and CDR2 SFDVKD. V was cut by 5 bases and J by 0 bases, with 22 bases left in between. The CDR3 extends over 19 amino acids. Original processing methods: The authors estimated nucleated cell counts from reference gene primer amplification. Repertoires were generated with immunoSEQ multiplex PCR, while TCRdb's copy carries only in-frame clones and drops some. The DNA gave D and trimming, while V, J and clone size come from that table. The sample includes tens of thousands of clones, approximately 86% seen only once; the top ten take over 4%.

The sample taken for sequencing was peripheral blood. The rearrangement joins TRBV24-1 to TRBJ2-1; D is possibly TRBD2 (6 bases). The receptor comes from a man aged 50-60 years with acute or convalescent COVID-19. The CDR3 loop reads CATSADLGRDYFSYNEQFF. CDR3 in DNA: TGTGCCACCAGTGCCGACCTTGGGCGGGATTACTTCTCCTACAATGAGCAGTTCTTC.